Below, one T cell receptor (beta chain) is given with its context. This sample was included in a study of blood T cells in healthy people across ages. Sample-barcoded 5' priming and a J-beta primer mix drove a second PCR of roughly 7 to 11 cycles. A template-switch adaptor containing 12 random nucleotides labeled each cDNA molecule. Every sample gave at least 2.5 million paired-end reads containing CDR3. One entry per CDR3 protein, called by TCRdb with MiXCR from the 5' RACE reads. The sample contains roughly 1.4 million distinct CDR3 sequences, around 59% of which appear only once. This CDR3 has 17 amino acids. Trimming took off 4 bases at V and 1 base at J, with 17 bases between the two ends. Germline CDR1 is LGHNA and CDR2 is YSLEER.

This chain connects TRBV4-3 to TRBJ1-5; D is uncertain. The receptor was isolated from a man aged 18 to 30 in good health. Sequencing was done on a sample of blood. Written as DNA, the CDR3 is TGCGCCAGCAGCCGCAGCCGGGCCCCGCGGAGCAATCAGCCCCAGCATTTT. Protein product: CASSRSRAPRSNQPQHF.